These 12 T cell receptor beta chains share one sample of origin, sequenced in a study of T cell repertoires in cytomegalovirus infection. TCRdb itself ran the reads through MiXCR, one entry per CDR3 protein. This sample has about 700,000 distinct CDR3 sequences, with roughly 30% found just once. The antigens for these receptors are not known. Sequencing was performed on cultured PBMCs, taken from culture after CMV antigen stimulation. The receptors originated from a human donor in good health (CMV status not recorded). Some clones in this sample may be carry-over from other donors' samples.

This clonotype was counted only a few times. The V and J genes are TRBV20-1 and TRBJ2-4, with 7 bases identical to TRBD2. V dropped 1 base and J dropped 1; count of bases not matched to a gene: 1. CDR3 size: 14 residues. Per germline, CDR1 DFQATT and CDR2 SNEGSKA (reference sequence). The CDR3 DNA is TGCAGTGCTAGAGTCGGGGGGGCCAAAAACATTCAGTACTTC. As protein: CSARVGGAKNIQYF.

This sequence joins TRBV11-2 and TRBJ2-4, with D maybe TRBD2 (5 bases). The germline V gene has CDR1 SGHAT and CDR2 FQNNGV. The CDR3 spans 13 residues. The V end was cut by 11 bases, the J end by 6 bases, with 17 bases between. CDR3 region: CAGYATEGNIQYF. CDR3 DNA sequence: TGTGCCGGGTACGCTACCGAGGGAAACATTCAGTACTTC.

The genes are TRBV20-1 and TRBJ1-5; no clear D gene. Per the germline V gene, CDR1 is DFQATT and CDR2 is SNEGSKA (reference sequence). The CDR3 has 13 residues. Deletions cut 6 bases from V and 4 bases from J, with 13 bases between. This CDR3 reads CSAWTAPNQPQHF. In DNA form, the CDR3 reads TGCAGTGCCTGGACGGCTCCAAATCAGCCCCAGCATTTT.

This clonotype was seen a handful of times. The rearrangement links TRBV4-1 to TRBJ2-7, with D uncertain. The ends were cut back, 0 bases at V and 0 bases at J, with 9 bases in the middle. This CDR3 contains 15 residues. CDR1 MGHRA and CDR2 YSYEKL come from the germline V gene. The CDR3 coding sequence is TGCGCCAGCAGCCAAGACCCAGGACGCTCCTACGAGCAGTACTTC. This codes for CASSQDPGRSYEQYF.

This clonotype was recorded many times. The chain is built from TRBV7-9 and TRBJ1-1; no firm D call. This CDR3 is built from 13 residues. Germline lookup yields CDR1 SEHNR and CDR2 FQNEAQ (reference sequence). V lost 3 bases to trimming and J lost 3 bases, with 8 bases between them. The CDR3 bases are TGTGCCAGCAGCTTCCAGATGGACACTGAAGCTTTCTTT. This codes for CASSFQMDTEAFF.

This chain uses TRBV6-5 with TRBJ1-6; 10 bases fit TRBD1. This CDR3 comprises 18 residues. Germline loops: CDR1 MNHEY, CDR2 SVGAGI. The ends lost 6 bases at V and 10 bases at J; junction bases unmatched: 18. This chain's CDR3 is CASSLRMDGTGVHSPLHF. As DNA, the CDR3 is TGTGCCAGCAGCTTACGAATGGACGGGACAGGGGTACACTCACCCCTCCACTTT.

CDR3 protein: CASSFLGPLGYEQYF. The CDR3 bases are TGTGCCAGCAGCTTCCTGGGGCCCCTGGGCTACGAGCAGTACTTC. The V gene is TRBV7-8, the J gene TRBJ2-7, with D possibly being TRBD1 (5 bases). The ends were cut back, 3 bases at V and 3 bases at J, with 15 bases in the middle. CDR3 size: 15 residues. Per the germline V gene, CDR1 is SGHVS and CDR2 is FQNEAQ.

The rearrangement uses TRBV27 and TRBJ1-2; possible D gene TRBD1, 5 bases. Trimming took 0 bases from V and 2 from J, leaving 10 bases between them. Germline CDR1 MNHEY, CDR2 SMNVEV (reference sequence). CDR3 length: 15 residues. The CDR3 loop reads CASSLSVRANYGYTF. The CDR3 DNA reads as TGTGCCAGCAGTTTATCGGTCAGGGCGAACTATGGCTACACCTTC.

The J gene is TRBJ2-1, the V gene TRBV6-2 or TRBV6-3; TRBD2 agrees at 9 bases. Germline trimming cut 7 bases from V and 7 bases from J; bases unmatched to any gene: 11. Germline V gene data show CDR1 as MNHEY and CDR2 as SVGEGT. The CDR3 has 15 residues. This CDR3 reads CASNLAGIGGNEQFF. The CDR3 nucleotides are TGTGCCAGCAACCTAGCGGGAATTGGAGGGAATGAGCAGTTCTTC.

The genes are TRBV19 and TRBJ1-3; D is undetermined. This CDR3 is 14 amino acids long. The V end was cut by 5 bases, the J end by 0 bases, with 8 bases between. Germline assignment: CDR1 LNHDA and CDR2 SQIVND (reference sequence). The CDR3 sequence: CASSENSSGNTIYF. The CDR3 DNA reads TGTGCCAGTAGTGAAAACAGCTCTGGAAACACCATATATTTT.

CDR3 sequence reads: CASRPAGGTYNEQFF. CDR3 DNA sequence: TGTGCCAGCAGACCCGCGGGGGGCACCTACAATGAGCAGTTCTTC. The J gene is TRBJ2-1, the V gene TRBV3-1; 8 nucleotides line up with TRBD2. This CDR3 region has 15 residues. Per the germline V gene, CDR1 is LGHDT and CDR2 is YNNKEL (reference sequence). Germline trimming cut 6 bases from V and 2 bases from J; bases unmatched to any gene: 6.

This chain joins TRBV12-5 and TRBJ1-5, with D tentatively TRBD1 (6 bases). From germline, CDR1 is LGHNT and CDR2 FRNRAP. CDR3 length: 16 residues. The ends were cut back, 7 bases at V and 0 bases at J, with 16 bases in the middle. This chain's CDR3 is CASAPDSRHSNQPQHF. CDR3 sequence (DNA): TGTGCTAGTGCCCCGGACAGCCGACATAGCAATCAGCCCCAGCATTTT.